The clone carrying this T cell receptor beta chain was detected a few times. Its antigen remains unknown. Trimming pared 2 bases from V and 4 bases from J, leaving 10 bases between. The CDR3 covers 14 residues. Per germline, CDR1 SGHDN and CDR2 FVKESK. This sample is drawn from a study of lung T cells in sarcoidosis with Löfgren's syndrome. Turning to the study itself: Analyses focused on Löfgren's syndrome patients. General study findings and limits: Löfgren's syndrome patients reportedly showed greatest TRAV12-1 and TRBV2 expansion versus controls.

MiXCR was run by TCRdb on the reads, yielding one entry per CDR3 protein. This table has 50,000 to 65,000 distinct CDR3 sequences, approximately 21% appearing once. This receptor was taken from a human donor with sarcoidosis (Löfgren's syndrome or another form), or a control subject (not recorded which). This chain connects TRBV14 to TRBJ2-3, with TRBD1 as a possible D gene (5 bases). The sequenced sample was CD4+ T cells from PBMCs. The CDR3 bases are TGTGCCAGCAGCCAACTCACAGGAGCAGATACGCAGTATTTT. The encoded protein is CASSQLTGADTQYF.